This T cell receptor beta chain was obtained from a study of T cell changes during pregnancy in multiple sclerosis. The CDR3 loop spans 17 amino acids. In germline, CDR1 is LGHNA, CDR2 YSLEER. V was clipped by 1 base and J by 1 base, with 16 bases between them. Here immunoSEQ multiplex PCR was the method, and the copy in TCRdb shows in-frame clones only, minus some. This sample carries about 93,000 clones, 85% to 95% of them seen once, and the ten largest clones take just over 2%. This sample comprised peripheral blood, obtained after pregnancy. This TCR was recovered from a female donor with multiple sclerosis, enrolled in a pregnancy study. The chain has TRBV4-3 and TRBJ1-1; D might be TRBD1 (5 bases). The CDR3 here is CASSQAPGGAANTEAFF. The CDR3 nucleotides read TGCGCCAGCAGCCAAGCCCCGGGAGGGGCTGCGAACACTGAAGCTTTCTTT.